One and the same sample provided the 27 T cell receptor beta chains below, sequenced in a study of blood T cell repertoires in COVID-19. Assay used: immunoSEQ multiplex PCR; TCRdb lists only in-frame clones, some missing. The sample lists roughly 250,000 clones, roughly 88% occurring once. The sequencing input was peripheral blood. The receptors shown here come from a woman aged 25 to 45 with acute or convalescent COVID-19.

This chain's CDR3 is CATSRDAEQYF. The CDR3 bases are TGTGCCACCAGCAGAGATGCGGAGCAGTACTTC. The rearrangement uses TRBV15 and TRBJ2-7; D uncertain. The V gene's germline CDR1 is LNHNV and CDR2 YYDKDF (reference sequence). The CDR3 loop spans 11 amino acids. Trimming cost V 0 bases and J 7 bases, with 4 bases left between them.

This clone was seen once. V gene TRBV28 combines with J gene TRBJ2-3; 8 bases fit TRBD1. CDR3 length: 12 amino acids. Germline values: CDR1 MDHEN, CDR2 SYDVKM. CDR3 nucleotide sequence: TGTGCTATGGGACAGGACCAAGATACGCAGTATTTT. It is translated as CAMGQDQDTQYF.

Written as DNA, the CDR3 is TGTGCCAGTAGGACTAGCGTTCTAGAGCAGTTCTTC. Translation gives CASRTSVLEQFF. J is TRBJ2-1 and V is TRBV27, with TRBD2 matching 9 bases. The CDR3 length is 12 residues. V was pared by 9 bases and J by 10 bases, with 7 bases of the junction left unmatched. Germline lookup yields CDR1 MNHEY and CDR2 SMNVEV (reference sequence).

CDR3 nucleotides: TGTGCCTGGAGTGTCTCAGGGGGGAATCAGCCCCAGCATTTT. It is translated as CAWSVSGGNQPQHF. V usage is TRBV30 and J usage is TRBJ1-5; 7 bases map to TRBD1. Trimming removed 0 bases from V and 4 bases from J; junction bases left unmatched: 3. The CDR3 has 14 residues. Germline V gene data show CDR1 as GTSNPN and CDR2 as SVGIG (reference sequence).

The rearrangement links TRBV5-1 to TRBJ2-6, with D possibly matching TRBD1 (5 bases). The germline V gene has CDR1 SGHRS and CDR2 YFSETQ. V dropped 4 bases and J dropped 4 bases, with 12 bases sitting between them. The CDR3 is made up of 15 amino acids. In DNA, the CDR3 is TGCGCCAGCAGCATCAGGGTAGCCGGGGCCAACGTCCTGACTTTC. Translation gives CASSIRVAGANVLTF.

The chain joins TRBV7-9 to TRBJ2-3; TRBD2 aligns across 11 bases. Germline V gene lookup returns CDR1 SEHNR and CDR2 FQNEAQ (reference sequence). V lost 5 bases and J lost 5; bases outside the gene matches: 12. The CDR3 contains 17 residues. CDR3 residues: CASSKAISGRAQDTQYF. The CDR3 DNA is TGTGCCAGCAGCAAAGCAATTAGCGGGAGGGCCCAAGATACGCAGTATTTT.

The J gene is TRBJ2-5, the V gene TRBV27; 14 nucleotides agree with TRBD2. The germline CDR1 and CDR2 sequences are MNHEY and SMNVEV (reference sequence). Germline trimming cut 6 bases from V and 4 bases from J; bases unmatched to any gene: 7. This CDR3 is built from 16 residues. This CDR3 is CASSRIGLAGGETQYF. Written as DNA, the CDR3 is TGTGCCAGCAGCCGTATTGGACTAGCGGGAGGAGAGACCCAGTACTTC.

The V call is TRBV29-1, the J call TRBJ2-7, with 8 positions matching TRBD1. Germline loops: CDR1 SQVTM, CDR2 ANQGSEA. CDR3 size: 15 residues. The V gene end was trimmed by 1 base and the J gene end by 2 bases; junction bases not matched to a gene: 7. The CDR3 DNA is TGCAGCGTTGAAGGCCTGAGGACAGGGACCTACGAGCAGTACTTC. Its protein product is CSVEGLRTGTYEQYF.

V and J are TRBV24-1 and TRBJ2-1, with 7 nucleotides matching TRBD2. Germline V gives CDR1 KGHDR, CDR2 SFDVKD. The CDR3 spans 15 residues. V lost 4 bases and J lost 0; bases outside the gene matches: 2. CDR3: CATSEGLSSYNEQFF. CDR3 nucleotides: TGTGCCACCAGTGAGGGACTAAGCTCCTACAATGAGCAGTTCTTC.

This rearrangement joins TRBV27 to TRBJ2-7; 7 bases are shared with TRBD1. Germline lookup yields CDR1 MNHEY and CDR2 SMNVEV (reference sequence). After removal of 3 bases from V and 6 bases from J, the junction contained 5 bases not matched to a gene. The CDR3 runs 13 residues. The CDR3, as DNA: TGTGCCAGCAGTTTCGGGACAGAACGCGAGCAGTACTTC. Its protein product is CASSFGTEREQYF.

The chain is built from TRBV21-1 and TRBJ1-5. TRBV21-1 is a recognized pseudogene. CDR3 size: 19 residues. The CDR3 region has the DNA TGTGCCAGCAGCAAAGTGCCCCTTCCACGAGTGGCGGGCAATCAGCCCCAGCATTTT. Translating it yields CASSKVPLPRVAGNQPQHF.

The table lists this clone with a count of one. CDR3: CASNPGLAGEEQYF. The CDR3 DNA sequence: TGTGCCAGTAATCCGGGACTAGCGGGAGAAGAGCAGTACTTC. The chain is built from TRBV19 and TRBJ2-7; the match to TRBD2 covers 14 bases. CDR3 length equals 14 residues. The junction had 6 bases not matched to a gene; V was cut back by 7 bases and J by 7 bases. In germline, CDR1 is LNHDA, CDR2 SQIVND (reference sequence). Using reference TRBV19 and TRBJ2-7 for the parts outside the CDR3, the full variable domain is DGGITQSPKYLFRKEGQNVTLSCEQNLNHDAMYWYRQDPGQGLRLIYYSQIVNDFQKGDIAEGYSVSREKKESFPLTVTSAQKNPTAFYLCASNPGLAGEEQYFGPGTRLTVT.

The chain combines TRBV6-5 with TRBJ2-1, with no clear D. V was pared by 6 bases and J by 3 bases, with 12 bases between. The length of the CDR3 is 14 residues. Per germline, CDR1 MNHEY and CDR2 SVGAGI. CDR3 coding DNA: TGTGCCAGCAGCCTCGCTCGAGGCTACAATGAGCAGTTCTTC. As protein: CASSLARGYNEQFF.

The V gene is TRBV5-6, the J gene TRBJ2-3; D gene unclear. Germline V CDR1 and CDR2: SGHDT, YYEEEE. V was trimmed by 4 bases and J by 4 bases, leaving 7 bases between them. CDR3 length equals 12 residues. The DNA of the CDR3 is TGTGCCAGCAGCCCTGGGCCAGATACGCAGTATTTT. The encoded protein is CASSPGPDTQYF.

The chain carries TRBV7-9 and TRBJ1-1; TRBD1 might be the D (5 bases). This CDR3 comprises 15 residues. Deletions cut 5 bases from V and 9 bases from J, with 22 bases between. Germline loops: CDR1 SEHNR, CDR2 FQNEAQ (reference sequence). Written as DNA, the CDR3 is TGTGCCAGCAGCCGACTAGGGACTGGCACAGGAAAAGCTTTCTTT. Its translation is CASSRLGTGTGKAFF.

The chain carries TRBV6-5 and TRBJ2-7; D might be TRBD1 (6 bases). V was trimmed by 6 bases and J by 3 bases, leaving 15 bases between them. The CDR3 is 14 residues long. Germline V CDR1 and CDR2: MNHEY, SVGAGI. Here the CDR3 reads CASSPYGQHYEQYF. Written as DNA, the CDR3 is TGTGCCAGCAGCCCCTATGGACAGCACTACGAGCAGTACTTC.

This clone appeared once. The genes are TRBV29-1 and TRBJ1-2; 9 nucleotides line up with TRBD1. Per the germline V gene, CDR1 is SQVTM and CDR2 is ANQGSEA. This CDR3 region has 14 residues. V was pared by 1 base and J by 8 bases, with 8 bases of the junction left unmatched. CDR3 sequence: CSVEGTGQGPGYTF. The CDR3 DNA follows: TGCAGCGTTGAAGGGACGGGACAGGGCCCAGGCTACACCTTC.

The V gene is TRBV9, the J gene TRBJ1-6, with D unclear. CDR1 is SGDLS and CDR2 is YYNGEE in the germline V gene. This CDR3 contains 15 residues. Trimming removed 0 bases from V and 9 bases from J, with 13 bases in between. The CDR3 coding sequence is TGTGCCAGCAGCGTAGGTGCCAGGAAAGTTTCACCCCTCCACTTT. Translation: CASSVGARKVSPLHF.

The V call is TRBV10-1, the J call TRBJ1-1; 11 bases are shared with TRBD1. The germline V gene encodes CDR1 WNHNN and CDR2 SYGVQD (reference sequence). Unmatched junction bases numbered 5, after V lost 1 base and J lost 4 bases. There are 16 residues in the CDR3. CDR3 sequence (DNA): TGCGCCAGCAGTGAGTTCCGGACAGGGGGCAGCACTGAAGCTTTCTTT. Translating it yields CASSEFRTGGSTEAFF.

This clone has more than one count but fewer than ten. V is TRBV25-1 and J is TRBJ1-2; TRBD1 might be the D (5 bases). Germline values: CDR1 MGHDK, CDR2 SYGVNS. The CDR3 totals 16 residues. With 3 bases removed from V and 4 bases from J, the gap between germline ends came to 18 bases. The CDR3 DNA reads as TGTGCCAGCAGTGACATAGACGCGACAGCAAGCTATGGCTACACCTTC. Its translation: CASSDIDATASYGYTF.

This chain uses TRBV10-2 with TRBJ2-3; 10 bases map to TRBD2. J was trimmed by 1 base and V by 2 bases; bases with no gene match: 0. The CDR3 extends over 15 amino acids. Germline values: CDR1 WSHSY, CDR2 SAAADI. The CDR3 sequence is CASSEGLAGTDTQYF. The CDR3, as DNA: TGCGCCAGCAGTGAGGGACTAGCGGGCACAGATACGCAGTATTTT.

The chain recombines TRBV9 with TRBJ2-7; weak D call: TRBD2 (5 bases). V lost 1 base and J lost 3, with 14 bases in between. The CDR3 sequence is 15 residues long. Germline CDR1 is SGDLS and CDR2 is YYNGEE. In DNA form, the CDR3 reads TGTGCCAGCAGCGTATCGTATGAGGGTAACTACGAGCAGTACTTC. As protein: CASSVSYEGNYEQYF.

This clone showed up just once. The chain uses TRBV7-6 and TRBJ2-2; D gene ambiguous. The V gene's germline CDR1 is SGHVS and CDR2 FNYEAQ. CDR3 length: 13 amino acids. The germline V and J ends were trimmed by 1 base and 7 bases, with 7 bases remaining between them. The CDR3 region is CASSLGVVGELFF. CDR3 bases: TGTGCCAGCAGCTTAGGAGTTGTCGGGGAGCTGTTTTTT.

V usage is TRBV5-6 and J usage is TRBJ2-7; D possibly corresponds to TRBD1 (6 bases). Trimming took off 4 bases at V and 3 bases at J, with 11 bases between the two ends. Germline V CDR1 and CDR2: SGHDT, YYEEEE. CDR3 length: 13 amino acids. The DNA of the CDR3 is TGTGCCAGCAGCAGGACAGATAGCTACGAGCAGTACTTC. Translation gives CASSRTDSYEQYF.

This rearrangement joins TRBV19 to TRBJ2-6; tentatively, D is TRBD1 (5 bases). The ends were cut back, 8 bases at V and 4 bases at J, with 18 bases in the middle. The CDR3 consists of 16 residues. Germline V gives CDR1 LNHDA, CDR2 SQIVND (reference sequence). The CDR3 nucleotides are TGTGCCAGTCGCTTAGACAGCCTGTCGGGGGCCAACGTCCTGACTTTC. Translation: CASRLDSLSGANVLTF.

CDR3 sequence: CASSEDLAGAYNEQFF. In DNA, the CDR3 is TGTGCCAGCAGTGAAGATCTAGCGGGGGCCTACAATGAGCAGTTCTTC. V and J are TRBV6-1 and TRBJ2-1, with 10 bases fitting TRBD2. Germline V CDR1 and CDR2: MNHNS, SASEGT. V shed 1 base, J shed 2 bases, and the junction held 2 bases outside the gene matches. The CDR3 consists of 16 residues.

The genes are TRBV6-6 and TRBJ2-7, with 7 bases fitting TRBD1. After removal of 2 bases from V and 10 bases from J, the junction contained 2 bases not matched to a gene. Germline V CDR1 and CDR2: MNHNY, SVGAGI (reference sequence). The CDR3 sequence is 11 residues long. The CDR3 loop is CASSYGQVQYF. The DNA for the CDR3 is TGTGCCAGCAGTTACGGACAGGTTCAGTACTTC.